A selection of T cell receptor beta chains follows, all from one sample in a study of cytomegalovirus exposure and HLA in healthy donors. Some clones are missing from TCRdb's copy, which holds only in-frame ones; the method was immunoSEQ multiplex PCR. The table records about 100,000 clones, 79% of them present only once. Sequences were obtained from PBMCs. The receptors here all came from a woman aged 40 to 50 in good health and CMV-seronegative. The CDR3 runs from the conserved cysteine through the conserved F or W. The D gene is left open where the match is weak. Clone sizes are given selectively: once, few, many, or a class where the clone is expanded.

>-|-|TRBJ1-2|TRBV4-1
CASSQEARDANGYTF
TGCGCCAGCAGCCAAGAAGCGCGGGACGCGAATGGCTACACCTTC
>few|-|TRBJ1-4|TRBV6-5
CASRRPGEKLFF
TGTGCCAGCCGACGGCCCGGGGAAAAACTGTTTTTT
>-|TRBD2|TRBJ2-7|TRBV6-6
CASNSAGPSYEQYF
TGTGCCAGCAATTCAGCGGGGCCATCCTACGAGCAGTACTTC
>-|-|TRBJ1-2|TRBV7-9
CASSPVRDTPYYGYTF
TGTGCCAGCAGCCCCGTCCGGGACACTCCTTACTATGGCTACACCTTC
>-|-|TRBJ2-2|TRBV5-1
CASSSPEKGVTGELFF
TGCGCCAGCAGTTCCCCGGAGAAGGGGGTCACCGGGGAGCTGTTTTTT
>-|-|TRBJ2-2|TRBV9
CASSGVGVNTGELFF
TGTGCCAGCAGCGGGGTAGGGGTAAACACCGGGGAGCTGTTTTTT
>-|TRBD2|TRBJ2-5|TRBV5-1
CASSLARIAGGQETQYF
TGCGCCAGCAGCTTGGCCCGAATAGCGGGGGGACAAGAGACCCAGTACTTC
>-|-|TRBJ1-5|TRBV30
CAWSNQGQQPQNF
TGTGCCTGGAGTAACCAGGGGCAACAGCCCCAGAATTTT
>-|-|TRBJ2-5|TRBV13
CASSLLGHGETQYF
TGTGCCAGCAGCTTACTGGGCCATGGGGAGACCCAGTACTTC
>-|TRBD1|TRBJ1-2|TRBV10-3
CAINDGQGASYGYTF
TGTGCCATCAACGATGGACAGGGGGCTTCCTATGGCTACACCTTC
>few|-|TRBJ1-5|TRBV5-6
CASSFRGNHQPQHF
TGTGCCAGCAGCTTTCGAGGAAACCATCAGCCCCAGCATTTT
>-|-|TRBJ2-5|TRBV5-5
CASSLVEGWETQYF
TGTGCCAGCAGCTTGGTGGAGGGGTGGGAGACCCAGTACTTC
>few|TRBD2|TRBJ2-7|TRBV4-1
CASSTTSGDYEQYF
TGCGCCAGCAGCACGACTAGCGGGGACTACGAGCAGTACTTC
>-|-|TRBJ2-2|TRBV4-2
CASSQEGQSGELFF
TGTGCCAGCAGCCAAGAAGGACAGTCCGGGGAGCTGTTTTTT
>-|-|TRBJ1-3|TRBV4-1
CASSLMTGNSGNTIYF
TGCGCCAGCAGCCTAATGACTGGAAACTCTGGAAACACCATATATTTT
>-|TRBD1|TRBJ2-2|TRBV9
CASSGGQRTGETGELFF
TGTGCCAGCAGCGGAGGGCAACGGACAGGGGAGACCGGGGAGCTGTTTTTT
>-|TRBD1|TRBJ2-7|TRBV30
CAWSLQGKGYEQYF
TGTGCCTGGAGCCTACAGGGGAAAGGTTACGAGCAGTACTTC
>-|TRBD2|TRBJ2-5|TRBV30
CAWSVGLVLGTSGKETQYF
TGTGCCTGGAGTGTAGGGTTAGTCCTCGGGACTAGCGGGAAAGAGACCCAGTACTTC
>-|-|TRBJ2-7|TRBV20-1
CSARVDEQYF
TGCAGTGCTAGGGTAGACGAGCAGTACTTC
>-|TRBD1|TRBJ1-1|TRBV6-5
CASSLNRGRVTEAFF
TGTGCCAGCAGTTTGAACAGGGGGCGGGTCACTGAAGCTTTCTTT
>-|-|TRBJ2-1|TRBV5-1
CASSPGNNEQFF
TGCGCCAGCAGCCCAGGGAACAATGAGCAGTTCTTC
>-|-|TRBJ2-7|TRBV5-1
CASSQQGYEQYF
TGCGCCAGCAGCCAACAGGGCTACGAGCAGTACTTC
>-|-|TRBJ2-2|TRBV5-1
CASSLATATGELFF
TGCGCCAGCAGCTTGGCGACAGCCACCGGGGAGCTGTTTTTT
>-|TRBD2|TRBJ2-5|TRBV10-3
CAISDIAGGLAETQYF
TGTGCCATCAGTGATATAGCGGGAGGGCTCGCCGAGACCCAGTACTTC
>-|-|TRBJ1-6|TRBV5-6
CASSLGQNNSPLHF
TGTGCCAGCAGCTTGGGACAGAATAATTCACCCCTCCACTTT
>-|-|TRBJ1-5|TRBV28
CASRPGGYQPQHF
TGTGCCAGCAGACCGGGGGGCTATCAGCCCCAGCATTTT
>-|-|TRBJ1-3|TRBV4-2
CASSQGRGNTIYF
TGTGCCAGCAGCCAGGGGAGAGGAAACACCATATATTTT
>-|-|TRBJ2-5|TRBV6-6
CASSYTTGAETQYF
TGTGCCAGCAGTTACACGACAGGAGCCGAGACCCAGTACTTC
>few|TRBD1|TRBJ1-5|TRBV6-5
CASSYSTGDQPQHF
TGTGCCAGCAGTTATTCGACAGGGGATCAGCCCCAGCATTTT
>-|-|TRBJ2-7|TRBV5-1
CASSLVGVLDEQYF
TGCGCCAGCAGCTTGGTAGGGGTCCTCGACGAGCAGTACTTC
>-|-|TRBJ2-1|TRBV29-1
CSVDRDTSLYNEQFF
TGCAGCGTTGATAGGGACACCAGCCTCTACAATGAGCAGTTCTTC
>-|TRBD2|TRBJ2-3|TRBV4-1
CASSQGGTSGGIGTQYF
TGCGCCAGCAGCCAAGGAGGCACTAGCGGGGGAATTGGTACGCAGTATTTT
>-|-|TRBJ2-7|TRBV10-3
CASSGTESSYEQYF
TGTGCCTCCTCAGGTACGGAAAGCTCCTACGAGCAGTACTTC
>-|-|TRBJ1-1|TRBV5-1
CASRRQINTEAFF
TGCGCCAGCAGAAGACAGATAAACACTGAAGCTTTCTTT
>-|-|TRBJ1-2|TRBV5-6
CASSLNWGYTF
TGTGCCAGCAGCTTGAACTGGGGCTACACCTTC
>-|TRBD1|TRBJ1-2|TRBV4-3
CASSQDYRDSLNYGYTF
TGCGCCAGCAGCCAAGATTACCGGGACAGTCTTAACTATGGCTACACCTTC
>once|TRBD1|TRBJ1-6|TRBV28
CASRTTGLYNSPLHF
TGTGCCAGCAGGACGACAGGGTTGTACAATTCACCCCTCCACTTT
>-|-|TRBJ1-1|TRBV10-3
CAISSPTVSGEAFF
TGTGCCATCAGCTCCCCTACGGTTTCAGGTGAAGCTTTCTTT
>-|-|TRBJ2-7|TRBV7-9
CASSPQVGVSQYF
TGTGCCAGCAGCCCTCAAGTCGGGGTTTCGCAGTACTTC
>-|-|TRBJ1-1|TRBV7-9
CASSLGRTTLEAFF
TGTGCCAGCAGCTTAGGGCGGACAACCCTTGAAGCTTTCTTT
>-|-|TRBJ1-1|TRBV30
CAWRQDNTEAFF
TGTGCCTGGAGACAGGATAACACTGAAGCTTTCTTT
>-|TRBD1|TRBJ1-5|TRBV5-8
CASSIGTANQPQHF
TGTGCCAGCAGCATCGGGACAGCCAATCAGCCCCAGCATTTT
>-|TRBD2|TRBJ2-3|TRBV6-5
CASKAGGTDTQYF
TGTGCCAGCAAGGCGGGGGGAACAGATACGCAGTATTTT
>few|TRBD1|TRBJ2-7|TRBV7-9
CASSLVLTGGTYEQYF
TGTGCCAGCAGCTTAGTCCTGACAGGGGGGACCTACGAGCAGTACTTC
>-|-|TRBJ2-7|TRBV9
CASSVVAAANYEQYF
TGTGCCAGCAGCGTAGTAGCAGCGGCAAACTACGAGCAGTACTTC
>once|-|TRBJ1-6|TRBV5-4
CASSPVGGNSPLHF
TGTGCCAGCAGTCCAGTTGGGGGGAATTCACCCCTCCACTTT
>-|-|TRBJ2-5|TRBV5-1
CASSLGPGGREETQYF
TGCGCCAGCAGCTTAGGTCCGGGGGGCCGAGAAGAGACCCAGTACTTC